The rows below give T cell receptor beta chains drawn from one sample of a study of CD8 T cells in ankylosing spondylitis. TCRdb reanalysed the 5' RACE reads using MiXCR and keeps one entry per CDR3 protein. The sample carries about 300,000 distinct CDR3 sequences, roughly 10% recorded once. Sequenced material: blood, either unsorted or a sorted T cell fraction (not recorded which). Source of these receptors: a female donor with ankylosing spondylitis or in good health (not recorded which). The conserved cysteine and the conserved F or W are not part of the CDR3 here. Fields, in order: V gene, CDR3 length, J gene, CDR3 protein.

V gene: TRBV19; CDR3 length: 14; J gene: TRBJ2-5; CDR3 protein: ASSIARQALQETQY
V gene: TRBV28; CDR3 length: 9; J gene: TRBJ2-3; CDR3 protein: ASTSGGEQY
V gene: TRBV30; CDR3 length: 11; J gene: TRBJ2-7; CDR3 protein: AWSVVFFVEQY
V gene: TRBV20-1; CDR3 length: 12; J gene: TRBJ2-1; CDR3 protein: SARDSPRLNEQF
V gene: TRBV6-5; CDR3 length: 14; J gene: TRBJ1-5; CDR3 protein: ASSYSTGGPHQPQH
V gene: TRBV29-1; CDR3 length: 12; J gene: TRBJ2-1; CDR3 protein: SVSGTGNYNEQF
V gene: TRBV12-3/TRBV12-4; CDR3 length: 13; J gene: TRBJ1-1; CDR3 protein: ASSLTDGGRSEAF
V gene: TRBV7-2; CDR3 length: 14; J gene: TRBJ2-3; CDR3 protein: ASNSKRWDVTDTQY
V gene: TRBV20-1; CDR3 length: 13; J gene: TRBJ1-5; CDR3 protein: SARDTKPSNQPQH
V gene: TRBV7-2; CDR3 length: 13; J gene: TRBJ2-7; CDR3 protein: ASSLAGGTAYEQY
V gene: TRBV11-1; CDR3 length: 15; J gene: TRBJ2-5; CDR3 protein: ASSFRPGQGGKETQY
V gene: TRBV20-1; CDR3 length: 15; J gene: TRBJ1-2; CDR3 protein: CARAPSGTGESRGYT
V gene: TRBV14; CDR3 length: 15; J gene: TRBJ2-7; CDR3 protein: ASSRGLGTVARNEQY
V gene: TRBV20-1; CDR3 length: 11; J gene: TRBJ1-2; CDR3 protein: SASQQGARGYT
V gene: TRBV5-6; CDR3 length: 14; J gene: TRBJ2-1; CDR3 protein: ASRRRERASYNEQF
V gene: TRBV20-1; CDR3 length: 14; J gene: TRBJ2-3; CDR3 protein: SAREEVAGDSDTQY
V gene: TRBV6-1; CDR3 length: 14; J gene: TRBJ1-5; CDR3 protein: ASSLRRVRGNQPQH
V gene: TRBV11-2; CDR3 length: 12; J gene: TRBJ2-2; CDR3 protein: ASSLRSQGGELF
V gene: TRBV7-2; CDR3 length: 13; J gene: TRBJ2-1; CDR3 protein: ASSLQFRGRHEQF
V gene: TRBV28; CDR3 length: 8; J gene: TRBJ1-4; CDR3 protein: ATGLRQVF
V gene: TRBV6-1; CDR3 length: 12; J gene: TRBJ1-4; CDR3 protein: ATRLNQGWEKLF
V gene: TRBV12-3/TRBV12-4; CDR3 length: 11; J gene: TRBJ2-5; CDR3 protein: ASSLNRAETQY